The 25 T cell receptor beta chains reported below all come from one sample, sequenced in a study of cytomegalovirus exposure and HLA in healthy donors. PCR employed 60 Vbeta and 13 Jbeta primers. Repertoires were generated with immunoSEQ multiplex PCR, while TCRdb's copy carries only in-frame clones and drops some. Among roughly 99,000 clones listed, 75% to 80% were seen once. The sequencing sample was made of PBMCs. Receptors were obtained from a woman aged 40 to 55 in good health and CMV-seronegative.

The rearrangement joins TRBV5-1 to TRBJ2-4, with D perhaps TRBD1 (6 bases). The CDR3 is 14 residues long. Looked up from germline, CDR1 is SGHRS and CDR2 is YFSETQ. V was shortened by 4 bases and J by 5 bases, with 13 bases between the two germline ends. CDR3 in DNA: TGCGCCAGCAGCGACGTCAGGGGACAAAACATTCAGTACTTC. As protein: CASSDVRGQNIQYF.

This sequence joins TRBV2 and TRBJ1-4; D gene ambiguous. The V end was cut by 10 bases, the J end by 6 bases, with 21 bases between. CDR1 and CDR2 (germline): SNHLY, FYNNEI. The CDR3 runs to 15 residues. The CDR3 sequence: CATYGRDVRDEKLFF. The CDR3 DNA sequence: TGTGCCACCTATGGACGGGATGTTCGGGATGAAAAACTGTTTTTT.

The rearrangement joins TRBV14 to TRBJ1-3; 10 bases are shared with TRBD1. Germline loops: CDR1 SGHDN, CDR2 FVKESK. The CDR3 spans 15 residues. With V trimmed by 3 bases and J by 3 bases, 2 bases remained unmatched. The CDR3 region has the DNA TGTGCCAGCAGCCAGGACAGGGGGTTTGGAAACACCATATATTTT. It encodes CASSQDRGFGNTIYF.

Points on this clone: The junction and the germline gene differ at one end; a read error may be behind it. The chain recombines TRBV4-1 with TRBJ1-2; D is perhaps TRBD1 (5 bases). Germline CDR1 and CDR2: MGHRA and YSYEKL. The CDR3 consists of 14 residues. CDR3: CASSQGGGGNGYPF. The CDR3 DNA follows: TGCGCCAGCAGCCAAGGCGGGGGGGGGAATGGCTACCCCTTC.

This sequence joins TRBV9 and TRBJ1-1; TRBD1 agrees at 8 bases. Germline V CDR1 and CDR2: SGDLS, YYNGEE. The CDR3 totals 13 residues. Germline trimming cut 3 bases from V and 3 bases from J; bases unmatched to any gene: 1. CDR3: CASSADRDTEAFF. CDR3 nucleotide sequence: TGTGCCAGCAGCGCGGACAGGGACACTGAAGCTTTCTTT.

This chain links TRBV5-1 with TRBJ1-2; 9 nucleotides line up with TRBD1. This CDR3 is 16 amino acids long. The J segment lost 8 bases and the V segment lost 3 bases, leaving 14 bases of the junction unmatched. CDR1 SGHRS and CDR2 YFSETQ come from the germline V gene. As DNA, the CDR3 is TGCGCCAGCAGCTGGTACCCGGGACAGGGTTCGGAGGGCTACACCTTC. Amino acid sequence: CASSWYPGQGSEGYTF.

This clone was counted only a few times. The J gene is TRBJ1-4, the V gene TRBV4-1; D gene uncertain. This CDR3 is 15 amino acids long. Germline CDR1 and CDR2: MGHRA and YSYEKL. Trimming took 2 bases from V and 3 from J, leaving 10 bases between them. The CDR3 spells CASSQPTLANEKLFF. In DNA, the CDR3 is TGCGCCAGCAGCCAACCCACCCTAGCTAATGAAAAACTGTTTTTT.

The chain couples TRBV4-2 to TRBJ2-3; 7 bases line up with TRBD2. CDR1 and CDR2 (germline): LGHNA, YNFKEQ. J lost 1 base, V lost 1 base, and 2 bases had no gene match. The length of the CDR3 is 15 residues. The CDR3 DNA is TGTGCCAGCAGCCAAGTAAGCGGGGGCACAGATACGCAGTATTTT. Translated: CASSQVSGGTDTQYF.

The chain uses TRBV19 and TRBJ1-1; D is unclear. Germline values: CDR1 LNHDA, CDR2 SQIVND (reference sequence). This CDR3 spans 11 amino acids. Trimming took off 8 bases at V and 3 bases at J, with 7 bases between the two ends. The DNA for the CDR3 is TGTGCCAGTTTCTCGGACACTGAAGCTTTCTTT. Protein product: CASFSDTEAFF. The variable domain in full, with the rest retrieved from reference TRBV19 and TRBJ1-1, is DGGITQSPKYLFRKEGQNVTLSCEQNLNHDAMYWYRQDPGQGLRLIYYSQIVNDFQKGDIAEGYSVSREKKESFPLTVTSAQKNPTAFYLCASFSDTEAFFGQGTRLTVV.

The rearrangement uses TRBV7-3 and TRBJ1-4; unclear D gene. The CDR3 has 17 amino acids. In germline, CDR1 is SGHTA, CDR2 FQGTGA. V was clipped by 1 base and J by 2 bases, with 14 bases between them. CDR3 nucleotides: TGTGCCAGCAGCTTAAGGTTCTCGGGGTACACTAATGAAAAACTGTTTTTT. Translated, it gives CASSLRFSGYTNEKLFF.

The CDR3 loop is CAWNRVSDTQYF. The CDR3 DNA reads TGTGCCTGGAACAGGGTCTCAGATACGCAGTATTTT. The chain is built from TRBV30 and TRBJ2-3; possible D gene TRBD1, 6 bases. The V gene lost 4 bases and the J gene lost 4 bases, with 9 bases spanning the gap. This CDR3 has 12 amino acids. Germline assignment: CDR1 GTSNPN and CDR2 SVGIG (reference sequence).

CDR3 DNA: TGTGCCAGCGTGCAGGGCGTCTCCTACGAGCAGTACTTC. As protein: CASVQGVSYEQYF. This rearrangement joins TRBV2 to TRBJ2-7; D is perhaps TRBD1 (5 bases). There are 13 residues in the CDR3. CDR1 is SNHLY and CDR2 is FYNNEI in the germline V gene. Trimming took off 8 bases at V and 0 bases at J, with 11 bases between the two ends.

This chain uses TRBV11-2 with TRBJ2-7, with 8 bases that match TRBD2. The CDR3 sequence is 15 residues long. Germline CDR1 SGHAT, CDR2 FQNNGV. V was pared by 4 bases and J by 3 bases, with 8 bases of the junction left unmatched. The CDR3 protein is CASSSGGAPLYEQYF. DNA of the CDR3: TGTGCCAGCAGCTCCGGGGGGGCCCCCCTCTACGAGCAGTACTTC.

The chain has TRBV2 and TRBJ1-1, with TRBD1 identical over 8 bases. The germline V gene has CDR1 SNHLY and CDR2 FYNNEI. Trimming removed 8 bases from V and 0 bases from J; junction bases left unmatched: 2. The CDR3 spans 13 residues. CDR3 region: CASAGQVNTEAFF. As DNA, the CDR3 is TGTGCCAGCGCGGGACAGGTGAACACTGAAGCTTTCTTT.

The gene calls are TRBV14 and TRBJ1-1; a possible D gene is TRBD1 (6 bases). This CDR3 comprises 17 residues. Trimming pared 0 bases from V and 1 base from J, leaving 15 bases between. Per germline, CDR1 SGHDN and CDR2 FVKESK. CDR3 protein: CASSQDLRQGGNTEAFF. CDR3 sequence (DNA): TGTGCCAGCAGCCAAGATCTCAGACAAGGGGGGAACACTGAAGCTTTCTTT.

The chain recombines TRBV29-1 with TRBJ2-7; D may be TRBD1 (6 bases). The CDR3 is made up of 15 amino acids. Germline V CDR1 and CDR2: SQVTM, ANQGSEA. Trimming took 3 bases from V and 1 from J, leaving 16 bases between them. CDR3 bases: TGCAGCGTTGAGATCGGGCAGGGGTATTCCTACGAGCAGTACTTC. Amino acids: CSVEIGQGYSYEQYF.

This clone was found a few times. The limits of the CDR3 on the DNA are not certain, so only TCRdb's listed CDR3 is given. The chain has TRBV5-5 and TRBJ1-2; the table names TRBD1, a call not compared with the DNA. Germline V gene data show CDR1 as SGHKS and CDR2 as YYEKEE (reference sequence). The CDR3 extends over 13 residues, inclusive of both ends. The chain's CDR3 is CASSGVGQGSSTF.

The gene calls are TRBV2 and TRBJ2-7, with 7 bases matching TRBD1. Germline CDR1 and CDR2: SNHLY and FYNNEI. This CDR3 has 14 amino acids. Trimming took 8 bases from V and 2 from J; bases not matched to a gene: 9. CDR3 nucleotide sequence: TGTGCCAGCCAACGGGACAGACCGACCTACGAGCAGTACTTC. This encodes CASQRDRPTYEQYF. The full variable domain, its missing parts supplied by reference TRBV2 and TRBJ2-7, is EPEVTQTPSHQVTQMGQEVILRCVPISNHLYFYWYRQILGQKVEFLVSFYNNEISEKSEIFDDQFSVERPDGSNFTLKIRSTKLEDSAMYFCASQRDRPTYEQYFGPGTRLTVT.

The genes are TRBV10-3 and TRBJ2-2; tentatively, D is TRBD1 (6 bases). In germline, CDR1 is ENHRY, CDR2 SYGVKD. The CDR3 consists of 12 residues. Trimming removed 8 bases at V and 4 bases at J, with 8 bases between. The CDR3 reads CAIRTVTGELFF. Written as DNA, the CDR3 is TGTGCCATCCGGACAGTCACCGGGGAGCTGTTTTTT.

This clone turned up a few times. V and J are TRBV5-1 and TRBJ1-4; the D gene is possibly TRBD1 (6 bases). The CDR3 sequence is 13 residues long. CDR1 is SGHRS and CDR2 is YFSETQ in the germline V gene. The V and J ends lost 2 bases and 6 bases respectively, with 8 bases between them. The CDR3 sequence is CASSFWGHEKLFF. The CDR3 nucleotides read TGCGCCAGCAGCTTCTGGGGGCATGAAAAACTGTTTTTT. The full variable domain, in which reference TRBV5-1 and TRBJ1-4 provide the parts outside the CDR3, is KAGVTQTPRYLIKTRGQQVTLSCSPISGHRSVSWYQQTPGQGLQFLFEYFSETQRNKGNFPGRFSGRQFSNSRSEMNVSTLELGDSALYLCASSFWGHEKLFFGSGTQLSVL.

The rearrangement uses TRBV19 and TRBJ1-5; TRBD1 aligns across 7 bases. Germline CDR1 LNHDA, CDR2 SQIVND (reference sequence). J lost 4 bases, V lost 8 bases, and 5 bases had no gene match. The CDR3 contains 13 residues. In DNA form, the CDR3 reads TGTGCCAGTTGGAACAGGGGAAATCAGCCCCAGCATTTT. This gives the protein CASWNRGNQPQHF. The variable domain in full, with the rest retrieved from reference TRBV19 and TRBJ1-5, is DGGITQSPKYLFRKEGQNVTLSCEQNLNHDAMYWYRQDPGQGLRLIYYSQIVNDFQKGDIAEGYSVSREKKESFPLTVTSAQKNPTAFYLCASWNRGNQPQHFGDGTRLSIL.

The rearrangement uses TRBV7-6 and TRBJ2-7, with 9 bases aligning to TRBD2. The CDR3 length is 15 residues. Germline V CDR1 and CDR2: SGHVS, FNYEAQ. Germline trimming cut 0 bases from V and 2 bases from J; bases unmatched to any gene: 2. CDR3 in amino acids: CASSLASGGTYEQYF. CDR3 coding DNA: TGTGCCAGCAGCTTAGCCAGCGGGGGGACCTACGAGCAGTACTTC.

The chain combines TRBV5-1 with TRBJ1-1; TRBD1 matches 8 bases. The length of the CDR3 is 14 residues. J gave up 1 base and V 3 bases, and 2 bases lay outside the gene matches. The V gene's germline CDR1 is SGHRS and CDR2 YFSETQ. CDR3 loop: CASSSGQGNTEAFF. CDR3 DNA sequence: TGCGCCAGCAGCTCCGGACAGGGGAACACTGAAGCTTTCTTT. Drawing the rest from reference TRBV5-1 and TRBJ1-1, the complete variable domain is KAGVTQTPRYLIKTRGQQVTLSCSPISGHRSVSWYQQTPGQGLQFLFEYFSETQRNKGNFPGRFSGRQFSNSRSEMNVSTLELGDSALYLCASSSGQGNTEAFFGQGTRLTVV.

This chain uses TRBV19 with TRBJ1-5; 9 bases line up with TRBD1. Germline values: CDR1 LNHDA, CDR2 SQIVND (reference sequence). CDR3 size: 15 residues. J was trimmed by 4 bases and V by 5 bases; bases with no gene match: 6. CDR3 coding DNA: TGTGCCAGTAGTGAAACACAGGGGGCGAATCAGCCCCAGCATTTT. The encoded protein is CASSETQGANQPQHF. Full variable domain (missing parts from reference TRBV19 and TRBJ1-5): DGGITQSPKYLFRKEGQNVTLSCEQNLNHDAMYWYRQDPGQGLRLIYYSQIVNDFQKGDIAEGYSVSREKKESFPLTVTSAQKNPTAFYLCASSETQGANQPQHFGDGTRLSIL.

This chain uses TRBV5-1 with TRBJ1-2; D ambiguous. CDR1 is SGHRS and CDR2 is YFSETQ in the germline V gene. The V gene lost 0 bases and the J gene lost 6 bases, with 9 bases spanning the gap. The CDR3 contains 13 residues. The CDR3: CASSLDRLDGYTF. In nucleotides, the CDR3 is TGCGCCAGCAGCTTGGATCGGCTAGATGGCTACACCTTC.